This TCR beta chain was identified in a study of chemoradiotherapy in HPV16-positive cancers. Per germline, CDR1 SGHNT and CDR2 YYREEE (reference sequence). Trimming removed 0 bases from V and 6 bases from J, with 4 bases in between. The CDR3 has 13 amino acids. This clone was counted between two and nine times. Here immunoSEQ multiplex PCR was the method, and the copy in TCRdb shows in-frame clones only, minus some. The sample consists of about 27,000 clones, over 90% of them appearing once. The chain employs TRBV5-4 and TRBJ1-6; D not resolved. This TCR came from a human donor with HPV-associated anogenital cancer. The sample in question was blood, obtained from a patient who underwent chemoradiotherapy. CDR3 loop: CASSLDSNSPLHF. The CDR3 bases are TGTGCCAGCAGCTTGGACAGTAATTCACCCCTCCACTTT.